Listed here are 32 T cell receptor beta chains from one sample, sequenced in a study of cytotoxic CD8 clonotypes in ibrutinib-treated CLL. Clones were read by immunoSEQ multiplex PCR, and TCRdb kept only the in-frame ones, dropping some. This sample has approximately 91,000 clones, with 75% to 85% found just once. The sample consisted of PBMCs, taken after 12 months of ibrutinib treatment. The receptors shown here come from a human donor with chronic lymphocytic leukemia.

This clone was seen a handful of times. This chain connects TRBV6-6 to TRBJ1-1, with a weak D call TRBD1 (5 bases). CDR1 and CDR2 from the germline V gene are MNHNY and SVGAGI (reference sequence). This CDR3 contains 14 residues. Trimming pared 7 bases from V and 1 base from J, leaving 13 bases between. The CDR3 region is CASTNRGGNTEAFF. CDR3 nucleotide sequence: TGTGCCAGCACCAATCGGGGGGGGAACACTGAAGCTTTCTTT.

The rearrangement links TRBV18 to TRBJ2-1; possibly TRBD2 for D (6 bases). The CDR3 runs 16 residues. Germline V gene lookup returns CDR1 KGHSH and CDR2 LQKENI. V shed 6 bases and J shed 4 bases, with 19 bases lying between them. As DNA, the CDR3 is TGTGCCAGCTCCCCCGAGCACGGGGGTGGATACAATGAGCAGTTCTTC. This gives the protein CASSPEHGGGYNEQFF.

V is TRBV23-1 and J is TRBJ2-3; D may correspond to TRBD1 or TRBD2 (5 bases each). TRBV23-1 is classed as an ORF, of uncertain function. The V and J ends lost 3 bases and 1 base respectively, with 11 bases between them. The CDR3 totals 15 residues. The CDR3 here is CASSQGRGGTDTQYF. CDR3 DNA: TGCGCCAGCAGTCAGGGGAGAGGGGGCACAGATACGCAGTATTTT.

This clone was recorded a few times. J is TRBJ2-7 and V is TRBV11-3; D possibly corresponds to TRBD2 (7 bases). Looked up from germline, CDR1 is SGHNT and CDR2 is YENEEA. The CDR3 has 13 amino acids. With 5 bases removed from V and 10 bases from J, the gap between germline ends came to 18 bases. For the CDR3, the DNA is TGTGCCAGCAGCGCCGGGTTCGGGGGGCGACAGTACTTC. It is translated as CASSAGFGGRQYF.

The rearrangement uses TRBV5-1 and TRBJ2-7; 8 positions match TRBD2. CDR1 is SGHRS, CDR2 YFSETQ, per germline. The CDR3 extends over 14 amino acids. V dropped 6 bases and J dropped 2; count of bases not matched to a gene: 7. Here the CDR3 DNA reads TGCGCCAGCACCCCCGGGGGGGGGACCTACGAGCAGTACTTC. This translates into CASTPGGGTYEQYF.

The chain has TRBV5-6 and TRBJ1-4; 8 bases are shared with TRBD1. V lost 0 bases, J lost 5 bases, and 0 bases stayed unmatched. The length of the CDR3 is 14 residues. Germline V gene sequence: CDR1 SGHDT, CDR2 YYEEEE. The CDR3 protein is CASSLGTGNEKLFF. The CDR3 nucleotides read TGTGCCAGCAGCTTGGGGACAGGGAATGAAAAACTGTTTTTT.

The chain uses TRBV7-8 and TRBJ2-1; possible D gene TRBD1, 5 bases. This CDR3 has 14 residues. V was clipped by 5 bases and J by 7 bases, with 15 bases between them. CDR1 and CDR2 (germline): SGHVS, FQNEAQ. CDR3 bases: TGTGCCAGCAGCCCAGAAGGGGTACGGAATGAGCAGTTCTTC. Translating it yields CASSPEGVRNEQFF.

The V gene is TRBV5-4, the J gene TRBJ1-1; TRBD1 agrees at 9 bases. Trimming removed 3 bases from V and 5 bases from J; junction bases left unmatched: 8. The CDR3 extends over 15 amino acids. Germline V gene lookup returns CDR1 SGHNT and CDR2 YYREEE (reference sequence). CDR3 sequence reads: CASSWSTGGLTEAFF. The CDR3 DNA follows: TGTGCCAGCAGCTGGTCTACAGGGGGCTTGACTGAAGCTTTCTTT. The full variable domain, rest sourced from reference TRBV5-4 and TRBJ1-1, is ETGVTQSPTHLIKTRGQQVTLRCSSQSGHNTVSWYQQALGQGPQFIFQYYREEENGRGNFPPRFSGLQFPNYSSELNVNALELDDSALYLCASSWSTGGLTEAFFGQGTRLTVV.

The chain has TRBV9 and TRBJ2-1, with D perhaps assigned TRBD1 or TRBD2 (5 bases each). The CDR3 is 17 amino acids. Germline CDR1 and CDR2: SGDLS and YYNGEE. V was trimmed by 0 bases and J by 0 bases, leaving 13 bases between them. The CDR3 sequence: CASSVGGLAYSYNEQFF. The CDR3 DNA reads as TGTGCCAGCAGCGTAGGGGGCCTAGCCTACTCCTACAATGAGCAGTTCTTC.

This chain connects TRBV7-2 to TRBJ2-5, with 10 bases identical to TRBD2. The CDR3 covers 15 residues. Per germline, CDR1 SGHTA and CDR2 FQGNSA. V trimming: 5 bases; J trimming: 0 bases; junction bases outside the gene matches: 3. The CDR3 coding sequence is TGTGCCAGCAGCCGGACTAGCGGATACCAAGAGACCCAGTACTTC. It is translated as CASSRTSGYQETQYF. The whole variable domain, remainder taken from reference TRBV7-2 and TRBJ2-5, is GAGVSQSPSNKVTEKGKDVELRCDPISGHTALYWYRQSLGQGLEFLIYFQGNSAPDKSGLPSDRFSAERTGGSVSTLTIQRTQQEDSAVYLCASSRTSGYQETQYFGPGTRLLVL.

This rearrangement joins TRBV6-5 to TRBJ1-5, with 12 bases lining up with TRBD1. The CDR3 loop spans 14 amino acids. In germline, CDR1 is MNHEY, CDR2 SVGAGI. J lost 5 bases, V lost 10 bases, and 6 bases had no gene match. The CDR3 DNA reads TGTGCCACTTGGGACAGGGGGCTCTATCAGCCCCAGCATTTT. It translates to CATWDRGLYQPQHF.

The J gene is TRBJ2-1, the V gene TRBV25-1; 7 bases align to TRBD2. CDR3 length: 15 residues. V lost 4 bases, J lost 6 bases, and 9 bases stayed unmatched. Per the germline V gene, CDR1 is MGHDK and CDR2 is SYGVNS. In DNA, the CDR3 is TGTGCCAGCAGTGGGTTTGTGGGACTACCCAATGAGCAGTTCTTC. Translating gives CASSGFVGLPNEQFF.

This chain joins TRBV5-1 and TRBJ2-1; 10 bases fit TRBD2. The CDR3 consists of 13 residues. CDR1 SGHRS and CDR2 YFSETQ come from the germline V gene. J gave up 9 bases and V 3 bases, and 3 bases lay outside the gene matches. The CDR3 loop is CASSSLAGGEQFF. In DNA form, the CDR3 reads TGCGCCAGCAGCTCCTTAGCGGGGGGTGAGCAGTTCTTC.

The chain uses TRBV19 and TRBJ2-7, with D perhaps TRBD1 (5 bases). Germline CDR1 reads LNHDA; CDR2 reads SQIVND (reference sequence). This CDR3 has 14 residues. V lost 10 bases to trimming and J lost 6 bases, with 22 bases between them. For the CDR3, the DNA is TGTGCCACCCAACCCTCGACAGTGGTCAGCGAGCAGTACTTC. Translation: CATQPSTVVSEQYF.

The chain joins TRBV7-2 to TRBJ1-6; TRBD1 is a possible D gene (6 bases). This CDR3 is 13 amino acids long. V lost 5 bases to trimming and J lost 10 bases, with 12 bases between them. The V gene's germline CDR1 is SGHTA and CDR2 FQGNSA. CDR3 residues: CASSPRGGSPLHF. In nucleotides, the CDR3 is TGTGCCAGCAGCCCCCGGGGGGGCTCACCCCTCCACTTT.

The V and J genes are TRBV28 and TRBJ2-3, with 11 bases fitting TRBD1. V trimming: 6 bases; J trimming: 14 bases; junction bases outside the gene matches: 13. This CDR3 has 14 residues. CDR1 MDHEN and CDR2 SYDVKM come from the germline V gene. The CDR3 loop reads CASSLGQGATFLYF. CDR3 coding DNA: TGTGCCAGCAGCCTCGGACAGGGGGCCACATTTTTGTATTTT.

The chain is built from TRBV19 and TRBJ2-1; D is undetermined. V dropped 0 bases and J dropped 6 bases, with 12 bases sitting between them. The CDR3 covers 15 residues. CDR1 LNHDA and CDR2 SQIVND come from the germline V gene (reference sequence). The CDR3 loop is CASSIDLLAPNEQFF. The CDR3 region has the DNA TGTGCCAGTAGTATAGATCTCTTGGCCCCCAATGAGCAGTTCTTC.

The chain links TRBV30 to TRBJ1-6, with D unresolved. CDR1 and CDR2 (germline): GTSNPN, SVGIG (reference sequence). The germline V and J ends were trimmed by 3 bases and 5 bases, with 5 bases remaining between them. This CDR3 region has 12 residues. In nucleotides, the CDR3 is TGTGCCTGGAGGGACCATAATTCACCCCTCCACTTT. Residues: CAWRDHNSPLHF.

The chain has TRBV7-8 and TRBJ2-1; D not certain. The ends were cut back, 3 bases at V and 10 bases at J, with 13 bases in the middle. The CDR3 is made up of 13 amino acids. The germline CDR1 and CDR2 sequences are SGHVS and FQNEAQ. CDR3 amino acids: CASSFKRYYEQFF. Here the CDR3 DNA reads TGTGCCAGCAGCTTCAAGAGGTACTACGAGCAGTTCTTC.

This clone occurred a few times. The chain carries TRBV2 and TRBJ2-1; D remains ambiguous. The germline CDR1 and CDR2 sequences are SNHLY and FYNNEI. V lost 6 bases to trimming and J lost 2 bases, with 11 bases between them. This CDR3 region has 14 residues. In nucleotides, the CDR3 is TGTGCCAGCAGGTCGTACGGAACCTACAATGAGCAGTTCTTC. It yields the protein CASRSYGTYNEQFF.

For this clone: This may stem from a read error, because a much larger clone lies one nucleotide away. CDR3 in DNA: TGTGCCAGCAGCCGACAGGGGGGCGAGCAGTACTTC. Translated, it gives CASSRQGGEQYF. The chain is built from TRBV11-2 and TRBJ2-7; 9 bases are a match to TRBD1. Germline-derived CDR1 and CDR2 are SGHAT and FQNNGV. The V segment lost 5 bases and the J segment 6 bases; nucleotides outside the gene matches: 2. CDR3 size: 12 residues.

The chain couples TRBV6-1 to TRBJ2-2; D call uncertain. CDR3 size: 12 residues. The V end lost 1 base, the J end lost 7 bases, and 4 bases lay between the germline ends. CDR1 is MNHNS, CDR2 SASEGT, per germline. The DNA of the CDR3 is TGTGCCAGCAGTGAAGGCCACGGGGAGCTGTTTTTT. Its protein is CASSEGHGELFF.

The chain has TRBV4-3 and TRBJ2-2, with 8 bases matching TRBD1. The ends lost 4 bases at V and 6 bases at J; junction bases unmatched: 7. The CDR3 totals 15 residues. Germline V gene sequence: CDR1 LGHNA, CDR2 YSLEER. Here the CDR3 reads CASSRRTGSAGELFF. Written as DNA, the CDR3 is TGCGCCAGCAGCCGCCGGACAGGGAGTGCCGGGGAGCTGTTTTTT.

The chain combines TRBV7-8 with TRBJ2-7, with a weak D call TRBD1 (5 bases). Germline-derived CDR1 and CDR2 are SGHVS and FQNEAQ. CDR3 length: 15 residues. V was pared by 5 bases and J by 0 bases, with 14 bases between. CDR3 nucleotides: TGTGCCAGCAGCCATCGTCGACAGTCCTCCTACGAGCAGTACTTC. Protein product: CASSHRRQSSYEQYF.

The V gene is TRBV7-2, the J gene TRBJ1-5; the D gene is possibly TRBD1 (5 bases). The CDR3 covers 16 residues. CDR1 and CDR2 (germline): SGHTA, FQGNSA. With 5 bases removed from V and 9 bases from J, the gap between germline ends came to 23 bases. The CDR3 loop is CASSPQGPGYGAPQHF. In DNA, the CDR3 is TGTGCCAGCAGCCCCCAGGGCCCGGGCTATGGAGCGCCCCAGCATTTT.

The CDR3 sequence is CASSLAGGSDYEQYF. CDR3 in DNA: TGCGCCAGCAGCTTGGCCGGCGGGAGCGACTACGAGCAGTACTTC. This sequence joins TRBV5-1 and TRBJ2-7; 7 bases are shared with TRBD2. CDR1 SGHRS and CDR2 YFSETQ come from the germline V gene. Trimming cost V 0 bases and J 3 bases; bases outside gene matches: 6. This CDR3 has 15 residues.

V is TRBV18 and J is TRBJ2-7, with TRBD1 as a possible D gene (6 bases). Between the trimmed V and J ends, which lost 3 bases and 7 bases, there was a span of 13 bases. The CDR3 length is 13 residues. Germline CDR1 and CDR2: KGHSH and LQKENI. CDR3 in DNA: TGTGCCAGCTCACCTCCAGGGGATCGGGAGCAGTACTTC. Its protein product is CASSPPGDREQYF.

The V and J genes are TRBV2 and TRBJ2-5; 11 nucleotides line up with TRBD2. V shed 1 base, J shed 4 bases, and the junction held 2 bases outside the gene matches. The CDR3 extends over 15 amino acids. From germline, CDR1 is SNHLY and CDR2 FYNNEI. Here the CDR3 DNA reads TGTGCCAGCAGTGAAGTCGGGACTAGCGGAGAGACCCAGTACTTC. As protein: CASSEVGTSGETQYF.

The chain carries TRBV10-3 and TRBJ2-5, with a tentative D call TRBD2 (5 bases). CDR3 length: 14 residues. Germline V gene sequence: CDR1 ENHRY, CDR2 SYGVKD. V was trimmed by 4 bases and J by 1 base, leaving 10 bases between them. CDR3 in amino acids: CAISVVGAQETQYF. CDR3 sequence (DNA): TGTGCCATCAGTGTGGTGGGAGCCCAAGAGACCCAGTACTTC.

The CDR3 DNA reads TGTGCCAGCAGCCCCCCGCCCCCGGGCGGCTACACCTTC. Protein: CASSPPPPGGYTF. The chain links TRBV7-9 to TRBJ1-2; D gene unclear. The CDR3 consists of 13 residues. The germline gives CDR1 SEHNR, CDR2 FQNEAQ (reference sequence). With 5 bases removed from V and 8 bases from J, the gap between germline ends came to 15 bases.

The chain combines TRBV21-1 with TRBJ1-5. TRBV21-1 is termed a pseudogene. This CDR3 contains 14 residues. DNA of the CDR3: TGTGCCAGGCTCGCCGGGGGGGGGTATCAGCCCCAGCATTTT. Translation: CARLAGGGYQPQHF.

Written as DNA, the CDR3 is TGTGCCAGCAGCTTGGGGGGGCCTACCCGTGAGGCTTTCTTT. Amino acids: CASSLGGPTREAFF. The chain recombines TRBV5-4 with TRBJ1-1; possibly TRBD1 for D (6 bases). V was clipped by 0 bases and J by 11 bases, with 17 bases between them. Germline CDR1 is SGHNT and CDR2 is YYREEE (reference sequence). The CDR3 sequence is 14 residues long.